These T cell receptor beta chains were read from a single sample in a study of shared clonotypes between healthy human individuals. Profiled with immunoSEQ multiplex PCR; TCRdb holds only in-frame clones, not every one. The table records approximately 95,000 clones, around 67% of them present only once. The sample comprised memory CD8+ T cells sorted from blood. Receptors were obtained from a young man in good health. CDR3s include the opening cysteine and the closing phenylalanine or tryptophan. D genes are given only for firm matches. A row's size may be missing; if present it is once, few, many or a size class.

TGTGCCAGCAGCGTAGGACCCTTTAATGAAAAACTGTTTTTT,CASSVGPFNEKLFF,TRBV9,14,-,few,TRBJ1-4
TGTGCCAGCAGTGAACGACAGGGCCGCGAGCAGTACTTC,CASSERQGREQYF,TRBV6-1,13,TRBD1,once,TRBJ2-7
TGCAGCGTTGAAGATTCAGACTCAGAGATCTTC,CSVEDSDSEIF,TRBV29-1,11,-,-,TRBJ2-7
TGTGCCAGCAGCGGAGGGACAGGTACTGAAGCTTTCTTT,CASSGGTGTEAFF,TRBV2,13,TRBD1,many,TRBJ1-1
TGTGCCAGCAGCACGACTAGCGGGAGGGAGAACACCGGGGAGCTGTTTTTT,CASSTTSGRENTGELFF,TRBV13,17,TRBD2,-,TRBJ2-2
TGCGCCAGCAGCCCTCGGGACGGCGGGGCAGATACGCAGTATTTT,CASSPRDGGADTQYF,TRBV4-1,15,-,-,TRBJ2-3
TGTGCCTGGAACCTACCCTTCGGACTAGCGGGATTCGACGAGCAGTACTTC,CAWNLPFGLAGFDEQYF,TRBV30,17,TRBD2,-,TRBJ2-7
TGCGCCAGCAGTGAGTTCACCGGGGAGCTGTTTTTT,CASSEFTGELFF,TRBV10-2,12,-,-,TRBJ2-2
TGTGCCAGCAGCCTAAGACTAGCGGGGACGACTAGCACAGATACGCAGTATTTT,CASSLRLAGTTSTDTQYF,TRBV5-5,18,TRBD2,-,TRBJ2-3
TGTGCCAGCAGTGAACAGGAGGGCAGGACGCAGTATTTT,CASSEQEGRTQYF,TRBV6-1,13,-,many,TRBJ2-3
TGTGCCAGCAGCTCCACACGCCTCCCTTCGAACGAGCAGTACTTC,CASSSTRLPSNEQYF,TRBV6-6,15,-,-,TRBJ2-7
TGTGCCAGCAGCCCGGACAGGTTCTATGGCTACACCTTC,CASSPDRFYGYTF,TRBV7-2,13,TRBD1,-,TRBJ1-2
TGTGCCAGCAGCTTCTGGGGGTGGAATGAGCAGTTCTTC,CASSFWGWNEQFF,TRBV5-6,13,-,few,TRBJ2-1
TGTGCCAGCAGTTTATCTCTGACGTACGAGCAGTACTTC,CASSLSLTYEQYF,TRBV27,13,-,many,TRBJ2-7
TGTGCCCGGGGACCGCGCGGGGGGACCCAGTACTTC,CARGPRGGTQYF,TRBV30,12,TRBD2,-,TRBJ2-5
TGTGCCAGCAGTTTATCGAGAGGGCATGGCTACACCTTC,CASSLSRGHGYTF,TRBV28,13,-,-,TRBJ1-2
TGTGCCAGCAGTGAAGGGACTAGCGACACCGGGGAGCTGTTTTTT,CASSEGTSDTGELFF,TRBV6-1,15,TRBD2,many,TRBJ2-2
TGTGCCAGCAGTGAGTCAACAGGGGAATATCAGCCCCAGCATTTT,CASSESTGEYQPQHF,TRBV25-1,15,TRBD1,-,TRBJ1-5
TGTGCCAGCAGCCCGCGGACAGATGGCTACACCTTC,CASSPRTDGYTF,TRBV7-2,12,-,-,TRBJ1-2
TGTGCCAGCAGCTCGGGGGGAAGCACTGAAGCTTTCTTT,CASSSGGSTEAFF,TRBV9,13,-,-,TRBJ1-1
TGTGCCGGGGCCCCCGACAGCCACAATGAGCAGTTCTTC,CAGAPDSHNEQFF,TRBV6-1,13,-,-,TRBJ2-1
TGCGCCAGCAGCCAAGAAAGACAGGCGGTTGAACTGTTTTTT,CASSQERQAVELFF,TRBV4-3,14,-,-,TRBJ1-4
TGTGCCAGCAGCCTGGGACTTCCTAGCTCTGGGGCCAACGTCCTGACTTTC,CASSLGLPSSGANVLTF,TRBV14,17,-,many,TRBJ2-6
TGTGCCAGCAGCCACGCTGGAGGGGGAGAGACCCAGTACTTC,CASSHAGGGETQYF,TRBV7-9,14,-,many,TRBJ2-5
TGTGCCAGCAGCTTGGGGGCAGCTCGCTCGATGACCGGGGAGCTGTTTTTT,CASSLGAARSMTGELFF,TRBV5-6,17,-,-,TRBJ2-2
TGTGCCAGCAGTTTTGGGTTAGGGACCCTAAATCAGCCCCAGCATTTT,CASSFGLGTLNQPQHF,TRBV28,16,-,-,TRBJ1-5